These 9 T cell receptor beta chains were all obtained from the same sample, sequenced in a study of blood T cell repertoires in COVID-19. Profiled with immunoSEQ multiplex PCR; TCRdb holds only in-frame clones, not every one. This table holds 110,000 or so clones, more than 70% found once. Sequencing was done on a sample of peripheral blood. Receptor source: a man between 60 and 75 years old with acute or convalescent COVID-19.

The chain carries TRBV29-1 and TRBJ1-5; D unresolved. The CDR3 runs 14 residues. Trimming cost V 5 bases and J 0 bases, with 11 bases left between them. Germline-derived CDR1 and CDR2 are SQVTM and ANQGSEA. CDR3 loop: CSVSGGLSNQPQHF. The DNA for the CDR3 is TGCAGCGTTTCCGGCGGACTTAGCAATCAGCCCCAGCATTTT.

V and J are TRBV4-1 and TRBJ2-7; the D is unclear. CDR3 length: 14 residues. Germline values: CDR1 MGHRA, CDR2 YSYEKL. Trimming stripped 1 base from V and 3 bases from J, with 10 bases between. This CDR3 is CASSQATGRYEQYF. The CDR3 bases are TGCGCCAGCAGCCAAGCGACGGGTCGCTACGAGCAGTACTTC.

The genes are TRBV28 and TRBJ2-1; 7 nucleotides line up with TRBD1. V lost 3 bases to trimming and J lost 5 bases; unmatched junction nucleotides: 4. Germline V gene lookup returns CDR1 MDHEN and CDR2 SYDVKM. This CDR3 comprises 14 residues. The CDR3, as DNA: TGTGCCAGCAGTTTGATCGACAGGGACAATGAGCAGTTCTTC. Translated, it gives CASSLIDRDNEQFF.

There are a few counts of this clone. The chain combines TRBV19 with TRBJ1-1, with 8 bases aligning to TRBD1. The germline gives CDR1 LNHDA, CDR2 SQIVND (reference sequence). V shed 5 bases, J shed 1 base, and the junction held 3 bases outside the gene matches. The CDR3 runs to 14 residues. In DNA form, the CDR3 reads TGTGCCAGTAGTGTACAGGGGGGGAACACTGAAGCTTTCTTT. It specifies CASSVQGGNTEAFF.

The V gene is TRBV9, the J gene TRBJ2-1, with D perhaps TRBD1 (5 bases). This CDR3 is built from 15 residues. The germline V and J ends were trimmed by 2 bases and 1 base, with 10 bases remaining between them. The germline CDR1 and CDR2 sequences are SGDLS and YYNGEE. CDR3 region: CASSVDQGSYNEQFF. CDR3 nucleotide sequence: TGTGCCAGCAGCGTTGATCAGGGTTCCTACAATGAGCAGTTCTTC.

The V and J genes are TRBV11-3 and TRBJ1-3; D not certain. The CDR3 has 16 amino acids. Deletions cut 2 bases from V and 0 bases from J, with 11 bases between. Germline CDR1 reads SGHNT; CDR2 reads YENEEA. Here the CDR3 reads CASSLNPPVSGNTIYF. As DNA, the CDR3 is TGTGCCAGCAGCTTAAACCCTCCAGTCTCTGGAAACACCATATATTTT.

This chain uses TRBV4-3 with TRBJ2-1; D is uncertain. The CDR3 loop spans 15 amino acids. The V gene lost 2 bases and the J gene lost 3 bases, with 11 bases spanning the gap. CDR1 is LGHNA, CDR2 YSLEER, per germline. CDR3 sequence reads: CASSQSVGGYNEQFF. CDR3 in DNA: TGCGCCAGCAGCCAATCTGTCGGCGGCTACAATGAGCAGTTCTTC.

This chain connects TRBV6-6 to TRBJ2-7; D is unclear. This CDR3 comprises 13 residues. The V end lost 6 bases, the J end lost 4 bases, and 13 bases lay between the germline ends. The germline CDR1 and CDR2 sequences are MNHNY and SVGAGI (reference sequence). This CDR3 is CASRINVGYEQYF. The CDR3, as DNA: TGTGCCAGCAGAATTAACGTCGGGTACGAGCAGTACTTC.

Comment on this clone: At one boundary the junction diverges from the germline segment, which might be a read error. CDR3 DNA sequence: TGTGCCAGCAGCTTAGCGACAGGGTCTGACGCTTTCTTT. Amino acid sequence: CASSLATGSDAFF. The rearrangement uses TRBV7-8 and TRBJ1-1; 7 nucleotides match TRBD1. The CDR3 is 13 amino acids. The germline CDR1 and CDR2 sequences are SGHVS and FQNEAQ.